Shown below are 27 T cell receptor beta chains from a single sample sequenced in a study of cytomegalovirus exposure and HLA in healthy donors. With 60 Vbeta and 13 Jbeta primers, the PCR was carried out. This table comes from immunoSEQ multiplex PCR, and its TCRdb copy is limited to in-frame clones, with some not included. The sample holds some 140,000 clones, around 85% seen once. Sequences were obtained from PBMCs. These receptors were collected from a woman aged 45-65 years in good health and CMV-seropositive.

This clone was detected only a few times. This chain connects TRBV19 to TRBJ1-6; 7 bases align to TRBD1. J was trimmed by 6 bases and V by 5 bases; bases with no gene match: 4. This CDR3 contains 14 residues. Germline-derived CDR1 and CDR2 are LNHDA and SQIVND (reference sequence). The CDR3 region is CASSEAGGNSPLHF. The DNA of the CDR3 is TGTGCCAGTAGTGAGGCAGGGGGTAATTCACCCCTCCACTTT.

The chain employs TRBV9 and TRBJ1-6, with D unclear. The germline V gene has CDR1 SGDLS and CDR2 YYNGEE. V was pared by 4 bases and J by 3 bases, with 14 bases between. The CDR3 totals 16 residues. The CDR3 reads CASSPSKGHYNSPLHF. The DNA of the CDR3 is TGTGCCAGCAGCCCTAGCAAGGGCCACTATAATTCACCCCTCCACTTT. The variable domain in full, with the rest retrieved from reference TRBV9 and TRBJ1-6, is DSGVTQTPKHLITATGQRVTLRCSPRSGDLSVYWYQQSLDQGLQFLIQYYNGEERAKGNILERFSAQQFPDLHSELNLSSLELGDSALYFCASSPSKGHYNSPLHFGNGTRLTVT.

The rearrangement uses TRBV29-1 and TRBJ2-2, with D possibly being TRBD2 (5 bases). Trimming pared 4 bases from V and 6 bases from J, leaving 15 bases between. Germline V gene data show CDR1 as SQVTM and CDR2 as ANQGSEA. The CDR3 is 14 residues long. The CDR3 bases are TGCAGCGTTGCCGGGGTTAGGGCAGCCGGGGAGCTGTTTTTT. This encodes CSVAGVRAAGELFF.

As to this clone: The junction and the germline gene differ at one end; a read error may be behind it. This sequence joins TRBV7-7 and TRBJ2-7; D is unresolved. Germline V gene lookup returns CDR1 SSHAT and CDR2 FNYEAQ (reference sequence). This CDR3 region has 12 residues. CDR3 loop: CASSFSAYEQYF. The CDR3, as DNA: TGTGCTAGCAGCTTCTCGGCCTACGAGCAGTACTTC.

The chain couples TRBV5-1 to TRBJ2-1, with a possible D match to TRBD1 (5 bases). The length of the CDR3 is 14 residues. Per the germline V gene, CDR1 is SGHRS and CDR2 is YFSETQ. V lost 4 bases to trimming and J lost 10 bases, with 18 bases between them. The CDR3 here is CASSVDLGAGEQFF. The CDR3 DNA sequence: TGCGCCAGCAGCGTTGACTTGGGCGCAGGGGAGCAGTTCTTC.

The table lists this clone with a count of one. The chain carries TRBV5-1 and TRBJ1-1; TRBD1 might be the D (6 bases). Germline V gives CDR1 SGHRS, CDR2 YFSETQ. This CDR3 is built from 14 residues. Trimming pared 3 bases from V and 0 bases from J, leaving 9 bases between. The CDR3 DNA reads TGCGCCAGCAGCTCGCAGGGGATGAACACTGAAGCTTTCTTT. It is translated as CASSSQGMNTEAFF.

This clone was seen a single time. V usage is TRBV28 and J usage is TRBJ1-1; D perhaps matches TRBD1 (5 bases). The length of the CDR3 is 17 residues. V gave up 2 bases and J gave up 0 bases, with 16 bases separating them. CDR1 MDHEN and CDR2 SYDVKM come from the germline V gene. The CDR3 DNA reads TGTGCCAGCAGTTTAGGGGCTTTGACAGTCATGAACACTGAAGCTTTCTTT. It encodes CASSLGALTVMNTEAFF.

The chain combines TRBV18 with TRBJ2-5, with 11 bases identical to TRBD2. The trim removed 1 base at V and 3 bases at J, leaving 4 bases unmatched. Germline V gene lookup returns CDR1 KGHSH and CDR2 LQKENI. This CDR3 has 16 residues. The CDR3 DNA reads as TGTGCCAGCTCACCACTAGCGGGGGGGCCAGAAGAGACCCAGTACTTC. It translates to CASSPLAGGPEETQYF.

V and J are TRBV29-1 and TRBJ1-1, with 7 bases that match TRBD1. CDR1 and CDR2 (germline): SQVTM, ANQGSEA. The CDR3 extends over 12 amino acids. Trimming removed 5 bases from V and 4 bases from J; junction bases left unmatched: 4. The chain's CDR3 is CSVNTGATEAFF. The CDR3 nucleotides are TGCAGCGTTAATACAGGGGCCACTGAAGCTTTCTTT.

The chain carries TRBV4-2 and TRBJ1-2; D possibly corresponds to TRBD1 (6 bases). Between the trimmed V and J ends, which lost 2 bases and 7 bases, there was a span of 14 bases. Germline CDR1 and CDR2: LGHNA and YNFKEQ. The CDR3 runs to 14 residues. CDR3 sequence reads: CASSQNSGVSGYTF. In DNA form, the CDR3 reads TGTGCCAGCAGCCAAAACTCAGGGGTGTCTGGCTACACCTTC.

The chain couples TRBV5-1 to TRBJ2-3, with 8 bases aligning to TRBD2. This CDR3 has 16 residues. Germline CDR1 SGHRS, CDR2 YFSETQ. With 7 bases clipped from V and 1 base from J, the junction kept 11 bases outside the gene matches. CDR3 residues: CASRGASGSGTDTQYF. In DNA form, the CDR3 reads TGCGCCAGCCGCGGGGCTAGCGGGTCTGGCACAGATACGCAGTATTTT. Supplemented by reference TRBV5-1 and TRBJ2-3, the full variable domain reads KAGVTQTPRYLIKTRGQQVTLSCSPISGHRSVSWYQQTPGQGLQFLFEYFSETQRNKGNFPGRFSGRQFSNSRSEMNVSTLELGDSALYLCASRGASGSGTDTQYFGPGTRLTVL.

The chain links TRBV7-8 to TRBJ2-7, with 7 bases identical to TRBD2. Germline values: CDR1 SGHVS, CDR2 FQNEAQ. V lost 1 base, J lost 9 bases, and 3 bases stayed unmatched. The CDR3 is made up of 12 amino acids. CDR3 DNA sequence: TGTGCCAGCAGCTTAGTTCCGGGGGGGCAGTACTTC. Translating it yields CASSLVPGGQYF.

This chain links TRBV5-1 with TRBJ2-7; 8 bases are a match to TRBD1. Losses at the gene ends were 4 bases for V and 4 bases for J; bases not matched to a gene: 7. Germline V gene sequence: CDR1 SGHRS, CDR2 YFSETQ. The CDR3 loop spans 14 amino acids. DNA of the CDR3: TGCGCCAGCAGCCCACAGGGGGAAACTTACGAGCAGTACTTC. It translates to CASSPQGETYEQYF.

This clone was observed a single time. This rearrangement joins TRBV6-6 to TRBJ2-3, with 9 bases aligning to TRBD2. Trimming took 2 bases from V and 0 from J; bases not matched to a gene: 3. The CDR3 is made up of 16 amino acids. The germline gives CDR1 MNHNY, CDR2 SVGAGI (reference sequence). CDR3 sequence reads: CASSYGLAPSTDTQYF. Here the CDR3 DNA reads TGTGCCAGCAGTTACGGACTAGCGCCTAGCACAGATACGCAGTATTTT.

This clone was observed once. This chain uses TRBV29-1 with TRBJ2-5, with D maybe TRBD2 (5 bases). There are 14 residues in the CDR3. The V gene's germline CDR1 is SQVTM and CDR2 ANQGSEA. The V end lost 7 bases, the J end lost 1 base, and 16 bases lay between the germline ends. CDR3 amino acids: CSGTTGRVQETQYF. In nucleotides, the CDR3 is TGCAGCGGGACGACGGGAAGGGTCCAAGAGACCCAGTACTTC.

The genes are TRBV4-2 and TRBJ2-1, with 8 bases matching TRBD1. This CDR3 is 18 amino acids long. With V trimmed by 3 bases and J by 4 bases, 14 bases remained unmatched. Germline CDR1 LGHNA, CDR2 YNFKEQ. The CDR3 DNA follows: TGTGCCAGCAGCCACCACAGGGGGTCCGGGCTGGAATACAATGAGCAGTTCTTC. Translating it yields CASSHHRGSGLEYNEQFF.

This chain uses TRBV28 with TRBJ2-7; no clear D. Deletions cut 4 bases from V and 2 bases from J, with 6 bases between. CDR1 and CDR2 from the germline V gene are MDHEN and SYDVKM. This CDR3 is built from 12 residues. CDR3 nucleotides: TGTGCCAGCAGTTCCGGTCCCTACGAGCAGTACTTC. Translation: CASSSGPYEQYF.

The chain uses TRBV11-1 and TRBJ1-1; TRBD1 matches 7 bases. The CDR3 length is 13 residues. Germline values: CDR1 SGHAT, CDR2 FQDESV (reference sequence). With V trimmed by 6 bases and J by 4 bases, 5 bases remained unmatched. The CDR3 DNA reads TGTGCCAGCAGGACCGGGACAGCCACTGAAGCTTTCTTT. Amino acid sequence: CASRTGTATEAFF.

This sequence joins TRBV29-1 and TRBJ2-6; tentatively, D is TRBD2 (5 bases). V was pared by 3 bases and J by 2 bases, with 5 bases between. The CDR3 loop spans 13 amino acids. CDR1 and CDR2 (germline): SQVTM, ANQGSEA. The CDR3 region is CSVEEAGANVLTF. CDR3 nucleotide sequence: TGCAGCGTTGAGGAGGCTGGGGCCAACGTCCTGACTTTC.

The V call is TRBV27, the J call TRBJ2-4; 15 positions match TRBD2. Germline loops: CDR1 MNHEY, CDR2 SMNVEV (reference sequence). The CDR3 extends over 19 amino acids. V shed 6 bases and J 2 bases; nucleotides not matched to a gene: 11. CDR3 in amino acids: CASRQLGLAGGGSKNIQYF. DNA of the CDR3: TGTGCCAGCAGACAGTTGGGACTAGCGGGGGGCGGGTCCAAAAACATTCAGTACTTC.

The chain links TRBV10-3 to TRBJ2-7, with D possibly matching TRBD2 (7 bases). This CDR3 comprises 16 residues. Germline V gene lookup returns CDR1 ENHRY and CDR2 SYGVKD. Deletions cut 0 bases from V and 5 bases from J, with 17 bases between. As DNA, the CDR3 is TGTGCCATCAGTGAGTCGTTGTGGGGGGGCCGCGACGAGCAGTACTTC. As protein: CAISESLWGGRDEQYF.

The genes are TRBV29-1 and TRBJ1-1, with 9 bases identical to TRBD1. This CDR3 contains 13 residues. Germline CDR1 SQVTM, CDR2 ANQGSEA. Trimming at V came to 5 bases and at J to 1 base, leaving 2 bases not matched to a gene. The CDR3 nucleotides read TGCAGCGTTAAGACAGGGGGGAACACTGAAGCTTTCTTT. Protein product: CSVKTGGNTEAFF.

The chain is built from TRBV6-1 and TRBJ2-7, with 7 positions matching TRBD1. The CDR3 runs 12 residues. Germline-derived CDR1 and CDR2 are MNHNS and SASEGT. The J segment lost 2 bases and the V segment lost 9 bases, leaving 4 bases of the junction unmatched. This chain's CDR3 is CASWDSPYEQYF. The DNA of the CDR3 is TGTGCCAGTTGGGACAGTCCCTACGAGCAGTACTTC.

This chain's CDR3 is CASSLPSGGARETQYF. CDR3 bases: TGTGCCAGCAGTTTACCCAGCGGGGGGGCCCGAGAGACCCAGTACTTC. The V and J genes are TRBV28 and TRBJ2-5; 10 bases map to TRBD2. The V and J ends lost 2 bases and 4 bases, in that order; junction bases with no gene match: 7. In germline, CDR1 is MDHEN, CDR2 SYDVKM. CDR3 length: 16 amino acids.

The chain couples TRBV18 to TRBJ2-3; 12 bases are a match to TRBD1. V lost 1 base to trimming and J lost 4 bases; unmatched junction nucleotides: 6. The CDR3 sequence is 17 residues long. In germline, CDR1 is KGHSH, CDR2 LQKENI. The CDR3 region has the DNA TGTGCCAGCTCACCACGTACGGGACAGGGGGCTTCAGATACGCAGTATTTT. It translates to CASSPRTGQGASDTQYF.

The chain carries TRBV7-3 and TRBJ2-1; D possibly corresponds to TRBD1 (5 bases). Trimming pared 5 bases from V and 13 bases from J, leaving 18 bases between. The CDR3 length is 13 residues. Germline V gene sequence: CDR1 SGHTA, CDR2 FQGTGA. In DNA form, the CDR3 reads TGTGCCAGCAGCCCGAACCCCCAGGGCCTACAGTTCTTC. This gives the protein CASSPNPQGLQFF.

The genes are TRBV27 and TRBJ2-1; 9 nucleotides line up with TRBD1. The trim removed 6 bases at V and 7 bases at J, leaving 10 bases unmatched. Germline V gene sequence: CDR1 MNHEY, CDR2 SMNVEV (reference sequence). The CDR3 runs to 15 residues. The CDR3 nucleotides read TGTGCCAGCAGACGTACGGGACAGGGCATGAATGAGCAGTTCTTC. It specifies CASRRTGQGMNEQFF.